Following are 8 T cell receptor beta chains from one sample sequenced in a study of identical twins. TCRdb independently ran MiXCR on the 5' RACE reads; one entry per CDR3 protein. Of 400,000 to 550,000 distinct CDR3 sequences listed, roughly a quarter were seen once; the top ten hold approximately 2.9%. The data also belong to a second study, concerning T cells expressing NK-cell markers.

Sequenced input: CD4+ T cells sorted from blood. The receptors originated from a woman aged 18-30 years in good health.

The chain joins TRBV5-1 to TRBJ1-1; 7 nucleotides line up with TRBD1. This CDR3 is 11 amino acids long. The germline gives CDR1 SGHRS, CDR2 YFSETQ. J was trimmed by 6 bases and V by 9 bases; bases with no gene match: 5. The CDR3 is CAILGTAEAFF. The CDR3 coding sequence is TGCGCCATCCTAGGGACAGCTGAAGCTTTCTTT.

This clonotype was counted a few times. The genes are TRBV12-3 or TRBV12-4 and TRBJ2-7; D gene unclear. CDR3 length: 12 amino acids. V was trimmed by 2 bases and J by 3 bases, leaving 5 bases between them. The CDR3 loop reads CASSLLIYEQYF. The CDR3, as DNA: TGTGCCAGCAGTTTACTGATCTACGAGCAGTACTTC.

CDR3 bases: TGCAGTGCTAGGTTGGCAGGGGTGAAAAAGACCCAGTACTTC. Protein sequence: CSARLAGVKKTQYF. V and J are TRBV20-1 and TRBJ2-5; D is possibly TRBD1 (6 bases). Germline V gives CDR1 DFQATT, CDR2 SNEGSKA (reference sequence). With 3 bases removed from V and 6 bases from J, the gap between germline ends came to 17 bases. CDR3 length: 14 amino acids.

The chain joins TRBV6-1 to TRBJ1-6; tentatively, D is TRBD1 (5 bases). Trimming pared 6 bases from V and 11 bases from J, leaving 14 bases between. The germline CDR1 and CDR2 sequences are MNHNS and SASEGT. The CDR3 runs 13 residues. The CDR3 nucleotides read TGTGCCAGCAGGCCGACAGTATGGACACCCCTCCACTTT. This translates into CASRPTVWTPLHF.

A few counts support this clonotype. J is TRBJ1-2 and V is TRBV12-3 or TRBV12-4, with D possibly being TRBD1 (5 bases). This CDR3 has 19 residues. The ends were cut back, 5 bases at V and 0 bases at J, with 25 bases in the middle. This chain's CDR3 is CASSTRGRRMGNSNYGYTF. CDR3 DNA: TGTGCCAGCAGTACCCGGGGACGAAGGATGGGGAATTCTAACTATGGCTACACCTTC.

This clonotype has only a few counts. The chain couples TRBV10-3 to TRBJ2-7; D may match TRBD1 or TRBD2 (5 bases each). This CDR3 spans 16 amino acids. Germline CDR1 is ENHRY and CDR2 is SYGVKD. Deletions cut 3 bases from V and 1 base from J, with 16 bases between. CDR3 DNA sequence: TGTGCCATCAGTGATTGGGGGACCGTCCCGTCCTACGAGCAGTACTTC. Protein: CAISDWGTVPSYEQYF.

This chain joins TRBV29-1 and TRBJ2-2, with 7 nucleotides matching TRBD1. CDR1 and CDR2 from the germline V gene are SQVTM and ANQGSEA. The V and J ends lost 5 bases and 2 bases, in that order; junction bases with no gene match: 5. The CDR3 is made up of 14 amino acids. The CDR3 region is CSVRTGANTGELFF. Written as DNA, the CDR3 is TGCAGCGTTCGGACAGGCGCTAACACCGGGGAGCTGTTTTTT.

The chain carries TRBV4-3 and TRBJ2-3; the match to TRBD2 covers 13 bases. Germline V gene sequence: CDR1 LGHNA, CDR2 YSLEER. Germline trimming cut 4 bases from V and 8 bases from J; bases unmatched to any gene: 3. The CDR3 loop spans 14 amino acids. CDR3 sequence: CASSPRTSGSTQYF. CDR3 sequence (DNA): TGCGCCAGCAGCCCACGGACTAGCGGGAGTACGCAGTATTTT.